This is a list of T cell receptor beta chains from one sample in a study of cytomegalovirus exposure and HLA in healthy donors. TCRdb's copy holds only in-frame clones and misses some; the assay was immunoSEQ multiplex PCR. Among 95,000 to 150,000 clones listed, about three fifths were seen once. The sequenced sample was PBMCs. The source is a woman between 35 and 50 years old in good health and CMV-seropositive. Both conserved end residues are trimmed from each CDR3.

TRBV6-1,ASSETGQGAKYQPQH
TRBV2,ASSRTGLEKLF
TRBV6-4,ASSPGVTDTQY
TRBV7-3,ASSPSGSSYNEQF
TRBV7-8,ASSSSGQGSRETQY
TRBV5-1,ASSLESSGTYEQY
TRBV4-1,ASSQDRGGYEKLF
TRBV11-2,ASSWTGTDTQY
TRBV19,ASTSGQGSEKLF
TRBV7-8,ASSPPVVRYGYT
TRBV28,ASMGSGSADTQY
TRBV7-9,SSSLDQSRNT
TRBV11-2,ASGTGGETQY
TRBV14,ASSPGLTNEKLF
TRBV14,ASSQVRGVQY
TRBV28,ASTPSGLGPIEQY
TRBV29-1,SVEVQGSYTEAF
TRBV5-1,ATRLGVSSYEQY
TRBV18,ASSPPGSGGDLGGTDTQY
TRBV19,ASSILQDNQPQH
TRBV4-2,ASSHPSTGGNTGELF
TRBV29-1,SVATRLSQETQY
TRBV9,ASSVDFQGPLH
TRBV18,ASSRTTGLYEQY
TRBV10-3,ATMGSTANYGYT
TRBV6-5,ASSRAGTQYNEQF
TRBV14,ASSQETKTGELF
TRBV28,ASRTGFGYT
TRBV4-2,ASSQELAGATDTQY